This T cell receptor beta chain was recorded in a study of blood T cell repertoires in COVID-19 (dated by TCRdb to about 2020). In terms of the full investigation: Collaborator samples came from the United States, Italy and Spain and covered acute and convalescent phases of COVID-19. Where available, HLA class I and class II types were taken from metadata supplied by the sample provider and were not determined by assay-based typing. The repertoires were made available in a free public database intended to serve as a resource for research on the immune response to SARS-CoV-2. The material from the prospective study consisted of cDNA or gDNA derived from T cells, B-cell-depleted T cells, or PBMCs. Samples were obtained from the ongoing ImmuneRACE study (first 160 participants) and from 1,254 subjects provided by 6 global collaborators. The dataset comprised deeply sampled blood TCRbeta repertoires from subjects exposed to, actively infected with, or recovered from COVID-19. A de-identified subject ID, COVID-19 status, age in years and sex were almost always included in the sample metadata.

One collaborating source in Seattle enrolled patients while the patients were actively infected and followed the patients over time throughout the course of disease. Whole blood was collected in K2EDTA tubes by collaborating institutions according to the institutions' own protocols. For TCRbeta analysis, collaborators shipped samples in one of three forms: frozen whole blood, isolated PBMCs, or DNA extracted from either of those sample types. TCRbeta CDR3 regions were amplified from genomic DNA using the immunoSEQ Assay, a bias-controlled multiplex PCR. The original methods were these. The number of nucleated cells in each sample was estimated by amplification of reference gene primers within the assay. To quantify the absolute abundance of each unique TCRbeta CDR3 rearrangement, sequence reads were collapsed and filtered. Productive Simpson clonality was computed per sample as the square root of Simpson's diversity index over productive rearrangements. TCRdb took this table from immuneACCESS and kept in-frame rearrangements with V and J called. Such tables lack part of the clones; where checked against another copy, unresolved V genes explain under half of the gap, and the rest is unexplained. From that table come the V and J calls and clone size; the DNA was used to work out D and trimming. The sample contains just under 350,000 clones, about nine tenths of them found a single time. The ten largest account for 6% to 8% of the sample.

Concerning this clone: This clone's antigen is unknown. No base qualities exist here, and no much larger clone lies one base off it.

Overall results and qualifications from the work: How much clinical and demographic metadata was included differed by source and by participant, and the metadata was provided uncurated.

The CDR3 has 15 amino acids, counting the end cysteine and phenylalanine. The sequence is cut down to CDR3 DNA, 45 bases in frame from base 1. CDR1 and CDR2 were assigned from the germline V gene as SGHDN and FVKESK. Trimmed from V: 4 bases; trimmed from J: 2 bases; junction bases lacking a gene match: 2. The chain is made from TRBV14 and TRBJ1-3; 10 of the junction bases match TRBD1. The sequenced sample consisted of peripheral blood. The receptor's source is a woman in her 70s with COVID-19, enrolled during active disease. The CDR3 reads CASSPGQGAGNTIYF. The sequenced DNA is TGTGCCAGCAGCCCCGGACAGGGGGCTGGAAACACCATATATTTT.